These 4 T cell receptor beta chains were sequenced from one sample in a study of T cell responses to AZD1222 COVID-19 vaccine. Only in-frame clones appear in the TCRdb table, and some are missing; sequencing was by immunoSEQ multiplex PCR. The sample yields more than 250,000 clones, 80% to 95% seen once. The input for sequencing was peripheral blood, taken on day 0 of AZD1222 vaccination. Receptors were obtained from an adult in good health.

The V call is TRBV3-1 (or the pseudogene TRBV3-2), the J call TRBJ1-1; D may be TRBD1 (5 bases). The V gene lost 5 bases and the J gene lost 0 bases, with 16 bases spanning the gap. Germline V gene data show CDR1 as LGHDT and CDR2 as YNNKEL (reference sequence). The CDR3 consists of 16 residues. CDR3 bases: TGTGCCAGCAGCTCCGGGACCCCGTCGGTGAACACTGAAGCTTTCTTT. Encoded protein: CASSSGTPSVNTEAFF.

The chain combines TRBV29-1 with TRBJ2-2; 7 bases are a match to TRBD1. Per the germline V gene, CDR1 is SQVTM and CDR2 is ANQGSEA. The CDR3 contains 15 residues. Trimming removed 3 bases from V and 4 bases from J; junction bases left unmatched: 8. In DNA, the CDR3 is TGCAGCGTTGAGTCATTGACAGGGCGCACCGGGGAGCTGTTTTTT. Translated: CSVESLTGRTGELFF.

The chain joins TRBV10-1 to TRBJ1-4, with D perhaps matching TRBD1 (6 bases). The CDR3 has 13 residues. Per the germline V gene, CDR1 is WNHNN and CDR2 is SYGVQD (reference sequence). V was trimmed by 6 bases and J by 3 bases, leaving 8 bases between them. The CDR3 protein is CASSGTPNEKLFF. The CDR3 bases are TGCGCCAGCAGCGGGACACCTAATGAAAAACTGTTTTTT.

The chain links TRBV6-5 to TRBJ1-2; a weak D match, TRBD1 (5 bases). The length of the CDR3 is 14 residues. The germline V and J ends were trimmed by 0 bases and 7 bases, with 12 bases remaining between them. Per germline, CDR1 MNHEY and CDR2 SVGAGI. Written as DNA, the CDR3 is TGTGCCAGCAGTTACTCGGGGGAGGGTCTTGGCTACACCTTC. It specifies CASSYSGEGLGYTF.